Below, 13 T cell receptor beta chains from the same sample are listed, as sequenced in a study of T cell responses to AZD1222 COVID-19 vaccine. Sequencing was performed with immunoSEQ multiplex PCR; in TCRdb, only in-frame clones are kept and a portion is missing. The data contain tens of thousands of clones, over 75% of them seen just once; the ten biggest clones take up roughly 21%. The input for sequencing was peripheral blood, taken on day 0 of AZD1222 vaccination. Receptors originate from an adult in good health.

CDR3 sequence reads: CASSNGLANLYEQYF. In nucleotides, the CDR3 is TGCGCCAGCAGCAATGGACTAGCGAATCTTTACGAGCAGTACTTC. The chain has TRBV5-1 and TRBJ2-7, with TRBD2 matching 9 bases. J gave up 4 bases and V 4 bases, and 9 bases lay outside the gene matches. The CDR3 has 15 amino acids. From germline, CDR1 is SGHRS and CDR2 YFSETQ.

This chain joins TRBV5-4 and TRBJ2-5; 7 bases align to TRBD1. Trimming removed 4 bases from V and 3 bases from J; junction bases left unmatched: 9. The CDR3 is 15 residues long. Germline V gene data show CDR1 as SGHNT and CDR2 as YYREEE (reference sequence). This CDR3 is CASSGPTGTEETQYF. The CDR3 DNA is TGTGCCAGCAGCGGCCCGACAGGGACCGAAGAGACCCAGTACTTC.

This chain links TRBV20-1 with TRBJ1-2; D unresolved. The CDR3 spans 10 residues. Per the germline V gene, CDR1 is DFQATT and CDR2 is SNEGSKA (reference sequence). V was cut by 6 bases and J by 7 bases, with 9 bases left in between. CDR3 coding DNA: TGCAGTGCCAAATCGGGTGGCTACACCTTC. It codes for CSAKSGGYTF.

The V gene is TRBV2, the J gene TRBJ2-5; D is uncertain. Germline CDR1 and CDR2: SNHLY and FYNNEI. This CDR3 is built from 11 residues. Trimming took off 6 bases at V and 5 bases at J, with 7 bases between the two ends. CDR3 region: CASSGLETQYF. The CDR3 bases are TGTGCCAGCAGCGGATTGGAGACCCAGTACTTC.

The chain links TRBV5-5 to TRBJ2-3, with D tentatively TRBD2 (5 bases). Between the trimmed V and J ends, which lost 3 bases and 2 bases, there was a span of 10 bases. Germline V gene data show CDR1 as SGHKS and CDR2 as YYEKEE (reference sequence). The CDR3 totals 14 residues. The CDR3 reads CASSYEGFTDTQYF. The CDR3 DNA follows: TGTGCCAGCAGCTACGAGGGTTTCACAGATACGCAGTATTTT. Variable domain in full (rest from reference TRBV5-5 and TRBJ2-3): DAGVTQSPTHLIKTRGQQVTLRCSPISGHKSVSWYQQVLGQGPQFIFQYYEKEERGRGNFPDRFSARQFPNYSSELNVNALLLGDSALYLCASSYEGFTDTQYFGPGTRLTVL.

The V call is TRBV19, the J call TRBJ1-6, with D perhaps matching TRBD1 (5 bases). Germline V gene lookup returns CDR1 LNHDA and CDR2 SQIVND (reference sequence). The CDR3 runs 20 residues. The V end was cut by 4 bases, the J end by 11 bases, with 33 bases between. CDR3 residues: CASSRSTGTTAANIDAPLHF. In DNA, the CDR3 is TGTGCCAGTAGTAGATCAACCGGGACTACCGCCGCCAATATAGACGCACCCCTCCACTTT.

This chain connects TRBV5-4 to TRBJ2-2; the D gene is possibly TRBD1 (5 bases). Trimming took off 0 bases at V and 7 bases at J, with 13 bases between the two ends. The CDR3 extends over 15 amino acids. From germline, CDR1 is SGHNT and CDR2 YYREEE (reference sequence). DNA of the CDR3: TGTGCCAGCAGCTTGGATGGGGCATACGGCGGGGAGCTGTTTTTT. Amino acid sequence: CASSLDGAYGGELFF.

This clone was seen a single time. The genes are TRBV2 and TRBJ1-6; 7 bases line up with TRBD1. The CDR3 is made up of 14 amino acids. Germline lookup yields CDR1 SNHLY and CDR2 FYNNEI. Trimming removed 4 bases from V and 6 bases from J; junction bases left unmatched: 3. The CDR3 reads CASSAGTANSPLHF. The CDR3 DNA reads TGTGCCAGCAGTGCCGGGACAGCTAATTCACCCCTCCACTTT.

V and J are TRBV28 and TRBJ2-5; TRBD2 is a possible D gene (6 bases). This CDR3 region has 15 residues. Looked up from germline, CDR1 is MDHEN and CDR2 is SYDVKM. V gave up 6 bases and J gave up 3 bases, with 17 bases separating them. The CDR3 loop reads CASRPWGGGEETQYF. CDR3 nucleotides: TGTGCCAGCAGACCCTGGGGTGGCGGGGAAGAGACCCAGTACTTC. Filled out from reference TRBV28 and TRBJ2-5, the complete variable domain reads DVKVTQSSRYLVKRTGEKVFLECVQDMDHENMFWYRQDPGLGLRLIYFSYDVKMKEKGDIPEGYSVSREKKERFSLILESASTNQTSMYLCASRPWGGGEETQYFGPGTRLLVL.

In its sample, this clone was seen once. The rearrangement uses TRBV19 and TRBJ1-1, with 9 bases aligning to TRBD1. V gave up 5 bases and J gave up 5 bases; unmatched junction bases: 9. The CDR3 length is 15 residues. In germline, CDR1 is LNHDA, CDR2 SQIVND (reference sequence). As DNA, the CDR3 is TGTGCCAGTAGTGTACAGGGGGCGTGGAAGACTGAAGCTTTCTTT. It yields the protein CASSVQGAWKTEAFF.

The CDR3 DNA is TGTGCCAGCAGCTTGCAGGCTAGCGCGAACAATGAGCAGTTCTTC. It yields the protein CASSLQASANNEQFF. The V gene is TRBV5-8, the J gene TRBJ2-1; possible D gene TRBD2, 6 bases. CDR1 and CDR2 from the germline V gene are SGHTS and YDEGEE. The V gene lost 1 base and the J gene lost 5 bases, with 13 bases spanning the gap. The CDR3 covers 15 residues. Using reference TRBV5-8 and TRBJ2-1 for the parts outside the CDR3, the full variable domain is EAGVTQSPTHLIKTRGQQATLRCSPISGHTSVYWYQQALGLGLQFLLWYDEGEERNRGNFPPRFSGRQFPNYSSELNVNALELEDSALYLCASSLQASANNEQFFGPGTRLTVL.

For the CDR3, the DNA is TGTGCCAGCAGCTTACACGGGAAGCTCGGGGGTAATTCACCCCTCCACTTT. Its translation: CASSLHGKLGGNSPLHF. The chain is built from TRBV5-8 and TRBJ1-6, with D perhaps TRBD1 (5 bases). There are 17 residues in the CDR3. CDR1 is SGHTS, CDR2 YDEGEE, per germline. The V gene lost 2 bases and the J gene lost 6 bases, with 18 bases spanning the gap.

The chain uses TRBV30 and TRBJ1-1; D call uncertain. V was cut by 3 bases and J by 1 base, with 9 bases left in between. The CDR3 has 13 amino acids. Germline V gene sequence: CDR1 GTSNPN, CDR2 SVGIG (reference sequence). The CDR3 DNA is TGTGCCTGGAGCCACCAAGGGAACACTGAAGCTTTCTTT. This gives the protein CAWSHQGNTEAFF.